This T cell receptor beta chain was retrieved from a study of blood T cell repertoires in COVID-19. About the study: In each case, the material was cDNA or gDNA derived from T cells, B-cell-depleted T cells, or PBMCs.

In the authors' workflow: Amplifying reference gene primers gave estimates of nucleated cell counts. The table came from immunoSEQ multiplex PCR; TCRdb's copy has only in-frame clones and leaves some out. V and J calls and clone size are those listed in that table; D and trimming were worked out from the DNA. Of tens of thousands of clones listed, 82% are singletons. This CDR3 has 16 residues. Germline V lookup: CDR1 MNHEY, CDR2 SVGAGI. Trimming cost V 6 bases and J 0 bases, with 18 bases left between them. This clone has a handful of counts. The chain links TRBV6-5 to TRBJ2-7, with D possibly matching TRBD1 (5 bases). The TCR originated in a woman aged 60-75 years with acute or convalescent COVID-19. The material sequenced was peripheral blood. The CDR3 region is CASSYSAGRYSYEQYF. CDR3 nucleotides: TGTGCCAGCAGCTACAGCGCAGGGCGTTACTCCTACGAGCAGTACTTC.